These 24 T cell receptor beta chains were all obtained from the same sample, sequenced in a study of B cell selection in AIRE deficiency. The regulatory T cell sort gate was CD4+CD25hiCD127low/negative. Sequencing was performed with immunoSEQ multiplex PCR; in TCRdb, only in-frame clones are kept and a portion is missing. The table shows tens of thousands of clones, with 92% occurring only once. The source material was CD4+CD25+ Tregs sorted from PBMCs. These receptors came from a human donor in good health.

The chain links TRBV7-1 to TRBJ1-2; D is perhaps TRBD1 (5 bases). TRBV7-1 is an open reading frame whose function is uncertain. Trimming took off 5 bases at V and 11 bases at J, with 18 bases between the two ends. The CDR3 loop spans 13 amino acids. The CDR3: CASSPTSGLGYTF. The DNA for the CDR3 is TGTGCCAGCAGCCCGACATCGGGACTGGGGTACACCTTC.

CDR3 residues: CASSFSRGADTQYF. CDR3 bases: TGTGCCAGCAGCTTTTCCAGGGGTGCAGATACGCAGTATTTT. J is TRBJ2-3 and V is TRBV7-9; D might be TRBD1 (6 bases). The germline V and J ends were trimmed by 3 bases and 4 bases, with 11 bases remaining between them. The CDR3 sequence is 14 residues long. Looked up from germline, CDR1 is SEHNR and CDR2 is FQNEAQ (reference sequence).

This clone showed up just once. The chain carries TRBV6-6 and TRBJ2-5, with D possibly TRBD2 on 5 matching bases. The DNA end is more similar to TRBJ2-7, so the J call may be wrong. The CDR3 runs to 14 residues. CDR1 and CDR2 (germline): MNHNY, SVGAGI (reference sequence). The CDR3 nucleotides are TGTGCCAGCAGCCCTCCCGGGATCTCGTACGAGCAGTACTTC. Translation gives CASSPPGISYEQYF.

This clone was observed a single time. The rearrangement uses TRBV6-6 and TRBJ2-4; D possibly uses TRBD1 or TRBD2 (5 bases each). CDR3 length: 15 amino acids. V gave up 5 bases and J gave up 5 bases, with 16 bases separating them. The germline V gene has CDR1 MNHNY and CDR2 SVGAGI (reference sequence). The CDR3 DNA follows: TGTGCCAGCAGTACCGGGTCTCGGGACGAAAACATTCAGTACTTC. Protein: CASSTGSRDENIQYF.

V and J are TRBV5-1 and TRBJ2-1; D gene ambiguous. Germline V CDR1 and CDR2: SGHRS, YFSETQ. The V end lost 3 bases, the J end lost 5 bases, and 6 bases lay between the germline ends. This CDR3 has 12 amino acids. The chain's CDR3 is CASSSNNNEQFF. CDR3 coding DNA: TGCGCCAGCAGCTCCAACAACAATGAGCAGTTCTTC.

The chain links TRBV10-3 to TRBJ2-3; D ambiguous. Germline V gene data show CDR1 as ENHRY and CDR2 as SYGVKD. The CDR3 has 11 amino acids. Deletions cut 4 bases from V and 4 bases from J, with 3 bases between. The CDR3 nucleotides read TGTGCCATCAGTGTCGCAGATACGCAGTATTTT. It translates to CAISVADTQYF.

The rearrangement links TRBV11-2 to TRBJ1-2; TRBD1 aligns across 7 bases. V was pared by 5 bases and J by 4 bases, with 10 bases of the junction left unmatched. Per germline, CDR1 SGHAT and CDR2 FQNNGV. This CDR3 spans 15 amino acids. The CDR3 loop is CASSMDYRGTYGYTF. CDR3 DNA: TGTGCCAGCAGCATGGACTACAGGGGAACCTATGGCTACACCTTC.

This chain uses TRBV6-5 with TRBJ2-3, with D possibly matching TRBD2 (6 bases). This CDR3 has 16 residues. The germline gives CDR1 MNHEY, CDR2 SVGAGI. The V gene lost 2 bases and the J gene lost 1 base, with 13 bases spanning the gap. The CDR3 sequence: CASSYEASEGTDTQYF. CDR3 DNA sequence: TGTGCCAGCAGTTACGAAGCTAGCGAAGGCACAGATACGCAGTATTTT.

The CDR3, as DNA: TGTGCCAGCAGCCACAGGGGGCTCAACTATGGCTACACCTTC. Residues: CASSHRGLNYGYTF. This chain links TRBV14 with TRBJ1-2, with 8 bases aligning to TRBD1. Looked up from germline, CDR1 is SGHDN and CDR2 is FVKESK. V lost 3 bases, J lost 2 bases, and 2 bases stayed unmatched. The CDR3 spans 14 residues. Combining the CDR3 with reference TRBV14 and TRBJ1-2 gives the whole variable domain EAGVTQFPSHSVIEKGQTVTLRCDPISGHDNLYWYRRVMGKEIKFLLHFVKESKQDESGMPNNRFLAERTGGTYSTLKVQPAELEDSGVYFCASSHRGLNYGYTFGSGTRLTVV.

This chain uses TRBV7-6 with TRBJ2-3; no firm D call. The CDR3 length is 14 residues. The V gene lost 2 bases and the J gene lost 4 bases, with 10 bases spanning the gap. From germline, CDR1 is SGHVS and CDR2 FNYEAQ. For the CDR3, the DNA is TGTGCCAGCAGCTTATTTGTAAAGGCAGATACGCAGTATTTT. It encodes CASSLFVKADTQYF.

The chain has TRBV2 and TRBJ2-5; 8 bases line up with TRBD2. CDR3 size: 14 residues. In germline, CDR1 is SNHLY, CDR2 FYNNEI. J lost 4 bases, V lost 6 bases, and 7 bases had no gene match. CDR3 sequence reads: CASSVGLASETQYF. CDR3 nucleotides: TGTGCCAGCAGCGTAGGACTAGCTTCAGAGACCCAGTACTTC.

The chain has TRBV10-3 and TRBJ1-2, with 12 bases aligning to TRBD1. The V gene's germline CDR1 is ENHRY and CDR2 SYGVKD. Trimming cost V 4 bases and J 6 bases; bases outside gene matches: 9. This CDR3 region has 16 residues. The CDR3 bases are TGTGCCATCAGTGGACCCCGGGACAGGGGGCAACATGGCTACACCTTC. Its protein is CAISGPRDRGQHGYTF.

The chain joins TRBV6-5 to TRBJ1-1; no definite D call. The V gene's germline CDR1 is MNHEY and CDR2 SVGAGI. The CDR3 has 13 residues. The V and J ends lost 2 bases and 1 base respectively, with 5 bases between them. This chain's CDR3 is CASSYRSNTEAFF. Written as DNA, the CDR3 is TGTGCCAGCAGTTACAGATCGAACACTGAAGCTTTCTTT.

The chain couples TRBV6-1 to TRBJ1-2; D is unresolved. The CDR3 length is 14 residues. V was cut by 6 bases and J by 7 bases, with 18 bases left in between. Germline V CDR1 and CDR2: MNHNS, SASEGT. The CDR3 loop reads CASRPRVWERGYTF. DNA of the CDR3: TGTGCCAGCAGACCCCGGGTCTGGGAACGTGGCTACACCTTC.

V gene TRBV6-6 combines with J gene TRBJ2-7; 7 nucleotides align to TRBD1. With 6 bases clipped from V and 3 bases from J, the junction kept 5 bases outside the gene matches. CDR1 MNHNY and CDR2 SVGAGI come from the germline V gene (reference sequence). The length of the CDR3 is 13 residues. CDR3 bases: TGTGCCAGCAGACCGACAGGGCGCTACGAGCAGTACTTC. Translation: CASRPTGRYEQYF.

This chain joins TRBV18 and TRBJ1-5, with TRBD1 matching over 8 bases. The V and J ends lost 3 bases and 2 bases, in that order; junction bases with no gene match: 0. The CDR3 consists of 14 residues. Germline V lookup: CDR1 KGHSH, CDR2 LQKENI. The CDR3 region is CASSPTGGNQPQHF. As DNA, the CDR3 is TGTGCCAGCTCACCGACAGGGGGCAATCAGCCCCAGCATTTT.

The chain links TRBV19 to TRBJ1-3, with a weak D call TRBD1 (5 bases). Germline CDR1 and CDR2: LNHDA and SQIVND (reference sequence). The V and J ends lost 4 bases and 4 bases respectively, with 11 bases between them. The CDR3 contains 14 residues. CDR3 sequence: CASSTPGIGNTIYF. The CDR3 region has the DNA TGTGCCAGTAGTACCCCAGGGATCGGAAACACCATATATTTT.

This CDR3 is CASSLDDRGYSNYGYTF. The DNA of the CDR3 is TGTGCCAGCAGCTTAGATGACAGGGGATATTCTAACTATGGCTACACCTTC. The J gene is TRBJ1-2, the V gene TRBV7-6, with 8 bases matching TRBD1. Germline V CDR1 and CDR2: SGHVS, FNYEAQ. This CDR3 region has 17 residues. The V gene end was trimmed by 1 base and the J gene end by 0 bases; junction bases not matched to a gene: 7.

The J gene is TRBJ2-7, the V gene TRBV19; tentatively, D is TRBD1 or TRBD2 (5 bases each). V was shortened by 10 bases and J by 5 bases, with 21 bases between the two germline ends. The CDR3 is 14 amino acids. Germline-derived CDR1 and CDR2 are LNHDA and SQIVND (reference sequence). CDR3 nucleotide sequence: TGTGCCACCTCTCCCCGGACGGGGCCAGACGAGCAGTACTTC. It is translated as CATSPRTGPDEQYF.

This sequence joins TRBV28 and TRBJ2-7, with D possibly matching TRBD2 (5 bases). This CDR3 is 20 amino acids long. V lost 6 bases and J lost 6, with 36 bases in between. Germline V gene data show CDR1 as MDHEN and CDR2 as SYDVKM. CDR3 sequence reads: CASRHLYALGSEGSLGEQYF. The CDR3 DNA sequence: TGTGCCAGCAGGCACCTGTATGCACTAGGGTCTGAGGGTTCTCTGGGCGAGCAGTACTTC.

V and J are TRBV5-1 and TRBJ2-6, with TRBD1 as a possible D gene (5 bases). Germline V CDR1 and CDR2: SGHRS, YFSETQ. V lost 1 base and J lost 2, with 10 bases in between. CDR3 length: 16 residues. CDR3 bases: TGCGCCAGCAGCTTGAGCAGGGTTACTGGGGCCAACGTCCTGACTTTC. Translated, it gives CASSLSRVTGANVLTF.

The chain is built from TRBV13 and TRBJ2-7, with 7 bases matching TRBD2. CDR1 is PRHDT and CDR2 is FYEKMQ in the germline V gene (reference sequence). The CDR3 runs to 15 residues. V was pared by 2 bases and J by 1 base, with 5 bases of the junction left unmatched. As DNA, the CDR3 is TGTGCCAGCAGCTTAAGCCCCGGGAGGTCCTACGAGCAGTACTTC. Translated: CASSLSPGRSYEQYF. Full variable domain (remainder filled in from reference TRBV13 and TRBJ2-7): AAGVIQSPRHLIKEKRETATLKCYPIPRHDTVYWYQQGPGQDPQFLISFYEKMQSDKGSIPDRFSAQQFSDYHSELNMSSLELGDSALYFCASSLSPGRSYEQYFGPGTRLTVT.

The chain has TRBV30 and TRBJ1-6, with D perhaps matching TRBD1 (6 bases). The germline V gene has CDR1 GTSNPN and CDR2 SVGIG (reference sequence). The CDR3 is 14 amino acids. Between the trimmed V and J ends, which lost 6 bases and 7 bases, there was a span of 16 bases. The CDR3 spells CACTTGMGNSPLHF. The CDR3 coding sequence is TGTGCCTGTACCACAGGGATGGGGAATTCACCCCTCCACTTT.

J is TRBJ2-7 and V is TRBV7-3; D might be TRBD1 (5 bases). The length of the CDR3 is 14 residues. The ends were cut back, 1 base at V and 4 bases at J, with 11 bases in the middle. Germline CDR1 and CDR2: SGHTA and FQGTGA. In DNA form, the CDR3 reads TGTGCCAGCAGCTTAAGCCCGACAGCTTACGAGCAGTACTTC. Translation: CASSLSPTAYEQYF.